Below, 18 T cell receptor beta chains from the same sample are listed, as sequenced in a study of shared clonotypes between healthy human individuals. The assay was immunoSEQ multiplex PCR, and TCRdb's table has in-frame clones only and misses some. The data contain more than 1,200,000 clones, less than 99% of them seen just once; the ten biggest clones take up under 0.45%. Material: naive CD4+ T cells sorted from blood. Indicated subset: CD45RA+ positively selected. These receptor sequences come from a man aged 25 to 40 in good health.

The J gene is TRBJ2-7, the V gene TRBV23-1; D tentatively fits TRBD1 or TRBD2 (5 bases each). TRBV23-1 is noted as an ORF with a role that remains uncertain. This CDR3 comprises 19 residues. Trimming took 3 bases from V and 0 from J, leaving 24 bases between them. Written as DNA, the CDR3 is TGCGCCAGCAGTCACCCGAACGGGACCAGAAATCACCTCTCCTACGAGCAGTACTTC. The encoded protein is CASSHPNGTRNHLSYEQYF.

The chain employs TRBV7-8 and TRBJ2-1; TRBD2 agrees at 10 bases. V lost 6 bases and J lost 4; bases outside the gene matches: 6. The CDR3 extends over 15 amino acids. Germline V CDR1 and CDR2: SGHVS, FQNEAQ. The CDR3 here is CASSRAGGGYNEQFF. The CDR3 DNA sequence: TGTGCCAGCAGTCGAGCGGGAGGGGGGTACAATGAGCAGTTCTTC.

This clone appeared a single time. The V and J genes are TRBV9 and TRBJ2-7; 10 nucleotides agree with TRBD1. CDR3 length: 15 amino acids. Germline CDR1 SGDLS, CDR2 YYNGEE. V lost 0 bases to trimming and J lost 3 bases; unmatched junction nucleotides: 3. The DNA for the CDR3 is TGTGCCAGCAGCGTAGGGGGACAGGGGATCTACGAGCAGTACTTC. Translated: CASSVGGQGIYEQYF.

This chain links TRBV2 with TRBJ2-1; TRBD1 is a possible D gene (5 bases). The germline V gene has CDR1 SNHLY and CDR2 FYNNEI. V was shortened by 1 base and J by 4 bases, with 11 bases between the two germline ends. This CDR3 is built from 15 residues. The CDR3 reads CASSEEGSGYNEQFF. The CDR3 DNA reads TGTGCCAGCAGTGAAGAGGGATCAGGGTACAATGAGCAGTTCTTC.

V is TRBV11-3 and J is TRBJ2-1; 11 nucleotides line up with TRBD1. The CDR3 is 16 residues long. CDR1 is SGHNT and CDR2 is YENEEA in the germline V gene. The J segment lost 3 bases and the V segment lost 5 bases, leaving 6 bases of the junction unmatched. The CDR3 nucleotides are TGTGCCAGCAGCCCCCGGACAGGGGGCATCTACAATGAGCAGTTCTTC. Its translation: CASSPRTGGIYNEQFF. The full variable domain, rest sourced from reference TRBV11-3 and TRBJ2-1, is EAGVVQSPRYKIIEKKQPVAFWCNPISGHNTLYWYLQNLGQGPELLIRYENEEAVDDSQLPKDRFSAERLKGVDSTLKIQPAELGDSAVYLCASSPRTGGIYNEQFFGPGTRLTVL.

In this sample, this clone turned up once. The chain links TRBV7-2 to TRBJ2-3; D might be TRBD1 (6 bases). CDR1 and CDR2 (germline): SGHTA, FQGNSA. This CDR3 has 11 amino acids. With 2 bases removed from V and 15 bases from J, the gap between germline ends came to 12 bases. CDR3 nucleotide sequence: TGTGCCAGCAGCTTAAGGGGGAGCGAATATTTT. Translation: CASSLRGSEYF.

The chain joins TRBV5-1 to TRBJ2-7; 7 bases map to TRBD1. V lost 3 bases and J lost 0; bases outside the gene matches: 9. The CDR3 is 16 amino acids. Germline CDR1 is SGHRS and CDR2 is YFSETQ. The CDR3 protein is CASSSSRQGGSYEQYF. In DNA form, the CDR3 reads TGCGCCAGCAGCTCGAGCAGACAGGGCGGCTCCTACGAGCAGTACTTC.

The V and J genes are TRBV6-6 and TRBJ1-5; 7 nucleotides line up with TRBD1. In germline, CDR1 is MNHNY, CDR2 SVGAGI (reference sequence). V was pared by 1 base and J by 4 bases, with 7 bases of the junction left unmatched. This CDR3 contains 16 residues. The CDR3 DNA is TGTGCCAGCAGTTACTTGACAGGGCGCCGGAATCAGCCCCAGCATTTT. Its protein product is CASSYLTGRRNQPQHF.

The V call is TRBV15, the J call TRBJ2-5; 8 bases align to TRBD1. Germline V lookup: CDR1 LNHNV, CDR2 YYDKDF (reference sequence). The CDR3 totals 15 residues. Trimming at V came to 0 bases and at J to 2 bases, leaving 2 bases not matched to a gene. CDR3 in DNA: TGTGCCACCAGCAGAGATTGGACAGGGCAAGAGACCCAGTACTTC. This codes for CATSRDWTGQETQYF.

The chain recombines TRBV30 with TRBJ1-2, with D possibly TRBD1 on 5 matching bases. V lost 0 bases to trimming and J lost 4 bases, with 12 bases between them. In germline, CDR1 is GTSNPN, CDR2 SVGIG (reference sequence). This CDR3 spans 14 amino acids. The chain's CDR3 is CAWSVEGRGYGYTF. In DNA form, the CDR3 reads TGTGCCTGGAGTGTTGAGGGGCGGGGCTATGGCTACACCTTC.

V usage is TRBV19 and J usage is TRBJ2-1, with D possibly matching TRBD1 (5 bases). Trimming took off 6 bases at V and 0 bases at J, with 12 bases between the two ends. The CDR3 is 15 residues long. Germline lookup yields CDR1 LNHDA and CDR2 SQIVND (reference sequence). Written as DNA, the CDR3 is TGTGCCAGTAGCAACCAGGGATTCTCCTACAATGAGCAGTTCTTC. Translating gives CASSNQGFSYNEQFF.

The chain links TRBV4-1 to TRBJ2-1; D gene unclear. V was pared by 0 bases and J by 7 bases, with 4 bases between. Germline V gene lookup returns CDR1 MGHRA and CDR2 YSYEKL. The length of the CDR3 is 12 residues. The CDR3 bases are TGCGCCAGCAGCCAAGAGACAAATGAGCAGTTCTTC. Translation: CASSQETNEQFF.

CDR3 sequence reads: CASSWQRDNQPQHF. CDR3 bases: TGTGCCAGCAGTTGGCAGAGGGACAATCAGCCCCAGCATTTT. The V call is TRBV27, the J call TRBJ1-5; D is undetermined. Trimming removed 4 bases from V and 3 bases from J, with 10 bases in between. The CDR3 loop spans 14 amino acids. The germline V gene has CDR1 MNHEY and CDR2 SMNVEV (reference sequence).

This rearrangement joins TRBV14 to TRBJ2-7, with TRBD2 matching 7 bases. CDR3 length equals 15 residues. V trimming: 0 bases; J trimming: 8 bases; junction bases outside the gene matches: 10. Germline lookup yields CDR1 SGHDN and CDR2 FVKESK. In DNA form, the CDR3 reads TGTGCCAGCAGCCAAGAATCTTATAAGAGCGGGAAGCAGTACTTC. This encodes CASSQESYKSGKQYF.

The V and J genes are TRBV6-1 and TRBJ2-1; no definite D call. Trimming stripped 7 bases from V and 6 bases from J, with 10 bases between. The CDR3 sequence is 12 residues long. Germline V gives CDR1 MNHNS, CDR2 SASEGT. Written as DNA, the CDR3 is TGTGCCAGCACTTATAGTTTCAATGAGCAGTTCTTC. Protein product: CASTYSFNEQFF.

The rearrangement joins TRBV5-1 to TRBJ2-3; 10 bases are a match to TRBD2. Germline-derived CDR1 and CDR2 are SGHRS and YFSETQ. V lost 7 bases to trimming and J lost 3 bases; unmatched junction nucleotides: 8. The CDR3 has 15 amino acids. The CDR3 sequence is CASRGLAGVTDTQYF. As DNA, the CDR3 is TGCGCCAGCCGGGGGCTAGCGGGAGTGACAGATACGCAGTATTTT.

This rearrangement joins TRBV7-9 to TRBJ2-3; D remains unclear. The germline gives CDR1 SEHNR, CDR2 FQNEAQ (reference sequence). The CDR3 has 12 residues. V lost 0 bases to trimming and J lost 6 bases, with 4 bases between them. DNA of the CDR3: TGTGCCAGCAGCTTAGCGGAGGATACGCAGTATTTT. Its translation is CASSLAEDTQYF. The full variable domain, its missing parts supplied by reference TRBV7-9 and TRBJ2-3, is DTGVSQNPRHKITKRGQNVTFRCDPISEHNRLYWYRQTLGQGPEFLTYFQNEAQLEKSRLLSDRFSAERPKGSFSTLEIQRTEQGDSAMYLCASSLAEDTQYFGPGTRLTVL.

The rearrangement joins TRBV28 to TRBJ2-3; TRBD1 aligns across 11 bases. Germline V CDR1 and CDR2: MDHEN, SYDVKM. V dropped 6 bases and J dropped 4; count of bases not matched to a gene: 3. The CDR3 sequence is 14 residues long. The CDR3 DNA is TGTGCCAGCAGCGGACAGGGGGCAGCAGATACGCAGTATTTT. Protein sequence: CASSGQGAADTQYF.